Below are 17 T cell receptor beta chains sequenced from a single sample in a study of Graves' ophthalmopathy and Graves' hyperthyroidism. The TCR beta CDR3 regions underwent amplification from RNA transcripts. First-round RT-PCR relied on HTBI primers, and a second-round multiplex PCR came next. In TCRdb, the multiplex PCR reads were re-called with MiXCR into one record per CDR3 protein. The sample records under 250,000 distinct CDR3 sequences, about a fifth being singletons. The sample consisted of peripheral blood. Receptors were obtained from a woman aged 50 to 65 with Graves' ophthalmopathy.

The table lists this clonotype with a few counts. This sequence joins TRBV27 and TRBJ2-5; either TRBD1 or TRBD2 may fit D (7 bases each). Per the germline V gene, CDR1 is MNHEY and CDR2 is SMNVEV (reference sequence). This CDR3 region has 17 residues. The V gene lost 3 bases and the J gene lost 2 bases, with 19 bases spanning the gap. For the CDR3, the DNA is TGTGCCAGCAGTTTCCGCACCAGGGGGGGGGATCAAGAGACCCAGTACTTC. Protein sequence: CASSFRTRGGDQETQYF.

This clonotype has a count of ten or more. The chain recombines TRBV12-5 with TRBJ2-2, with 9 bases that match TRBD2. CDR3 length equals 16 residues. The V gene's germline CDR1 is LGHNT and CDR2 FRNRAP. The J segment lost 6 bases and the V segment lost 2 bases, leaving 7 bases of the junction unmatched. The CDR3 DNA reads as TGTGCTAGTGGTTTGCTCATAGCGGGAGTGGCCGGGGAGCTGTTTTTT. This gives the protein CASGLLIAGVAGELFF.

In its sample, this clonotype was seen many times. The CDR3: CASSPTGGSGNTIYF. DNA for the CDR3: TGTGCCAGCAGTCCGACAGGGGGCTCTGGAAACACCATATATTTT. The V gene is TRBV12-3 or TRBV12-4, the J gene TRBJ1-3, with 9 bases matching TRBD1. The V and J ends lost 5 bases and 0 bases, in that order; junction bases with no gene match: 2. CDR3 length: 15 amino acids.

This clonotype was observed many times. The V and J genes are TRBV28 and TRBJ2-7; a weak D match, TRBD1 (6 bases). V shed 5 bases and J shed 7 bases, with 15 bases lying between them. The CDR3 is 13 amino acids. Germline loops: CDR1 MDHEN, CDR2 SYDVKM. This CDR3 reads CASSPNERGEQYF. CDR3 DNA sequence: TGTGCCAGCAGTCCGAACGAGAGGGGGGAGCAGTACTTC.

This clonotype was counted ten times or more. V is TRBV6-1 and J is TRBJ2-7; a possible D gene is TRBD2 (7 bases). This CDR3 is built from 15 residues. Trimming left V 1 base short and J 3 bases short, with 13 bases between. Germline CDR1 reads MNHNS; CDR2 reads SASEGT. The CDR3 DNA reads TGTGCCAGCAGTGAAGGAGGGGGGGGTATCTACGAGCAGTACTTC. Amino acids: CASSEGGGGIYEQYF.

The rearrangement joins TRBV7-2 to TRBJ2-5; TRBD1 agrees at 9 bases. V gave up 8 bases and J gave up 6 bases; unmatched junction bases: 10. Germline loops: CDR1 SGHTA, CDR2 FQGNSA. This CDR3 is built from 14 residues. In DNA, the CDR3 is TGTGCCAGCGGGCCCCCGGGACAGGGAAAGACCCAGTACTTC. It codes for CASGPPGQGKTQYF.

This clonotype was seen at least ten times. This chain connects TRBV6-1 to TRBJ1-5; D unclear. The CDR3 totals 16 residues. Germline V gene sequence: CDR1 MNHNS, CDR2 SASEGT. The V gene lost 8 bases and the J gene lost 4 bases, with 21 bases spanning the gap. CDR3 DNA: TGTGCCAGCGGAAGGGAGGCGTTATCGGTTAATCAGCCCCAGCATTTT. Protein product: CASGREALSVNQPQHF.

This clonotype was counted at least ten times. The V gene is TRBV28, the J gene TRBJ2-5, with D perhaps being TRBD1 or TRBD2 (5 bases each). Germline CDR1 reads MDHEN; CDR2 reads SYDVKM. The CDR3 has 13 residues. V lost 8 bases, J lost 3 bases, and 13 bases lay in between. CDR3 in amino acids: CASLQWDEETQYF. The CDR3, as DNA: TGTGCCAGCCTACAGTGGGACGAAGAGACCCAGTACTTC.

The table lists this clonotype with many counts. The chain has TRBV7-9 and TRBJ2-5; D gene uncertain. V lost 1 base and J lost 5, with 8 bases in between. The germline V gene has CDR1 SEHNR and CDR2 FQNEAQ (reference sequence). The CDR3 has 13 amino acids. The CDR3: CASSLVGSETQYF. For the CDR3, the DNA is TGTGCCAGCAGCTTAGTGGGGTCTGAGACCCAGTACTTC.

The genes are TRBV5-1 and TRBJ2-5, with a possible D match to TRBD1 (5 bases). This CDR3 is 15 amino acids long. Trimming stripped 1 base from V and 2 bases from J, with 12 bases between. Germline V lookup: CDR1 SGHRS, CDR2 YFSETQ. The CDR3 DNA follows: TGCGCCAGCAGCTTGTCAGGGATCGGGCAAGAGACCCAGTACTTC. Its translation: CASSLSGIGQETQYF.

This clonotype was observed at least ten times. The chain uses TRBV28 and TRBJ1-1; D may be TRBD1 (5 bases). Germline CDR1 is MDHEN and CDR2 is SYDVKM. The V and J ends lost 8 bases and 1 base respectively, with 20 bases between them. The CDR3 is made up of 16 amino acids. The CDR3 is CASLSLSGGGNTEAFF. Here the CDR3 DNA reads TGTGCCAGCTTAAGTCTCTCTGGGGGGGGGAACACTGAAGCTTTCTTT.

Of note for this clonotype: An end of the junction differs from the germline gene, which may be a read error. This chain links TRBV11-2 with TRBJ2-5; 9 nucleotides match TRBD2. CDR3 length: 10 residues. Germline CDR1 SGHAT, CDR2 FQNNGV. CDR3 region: CASSPGTSHF. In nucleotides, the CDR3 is TGTGCCAGCAGCCCGGGGACTAGCCACTTC. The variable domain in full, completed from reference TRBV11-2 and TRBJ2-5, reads EAGVAQSPRYKIIEKRQSVAFWCNPISGHATLYWYQQILGQGPKLLIQFQNNGVVDDSQLPKDRFSAERLKGVDSTLKIQPAKLEDSAVYLCASSPGTSHFGPGTRLLVL.

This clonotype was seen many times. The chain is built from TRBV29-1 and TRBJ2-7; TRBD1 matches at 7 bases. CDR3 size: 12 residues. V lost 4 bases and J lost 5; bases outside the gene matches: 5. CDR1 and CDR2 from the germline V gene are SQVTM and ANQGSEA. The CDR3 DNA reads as TGCAGCGTTGCTTCAGGGGGTAACGAGCAGTACTTC. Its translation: CSVASGGNEQYF.

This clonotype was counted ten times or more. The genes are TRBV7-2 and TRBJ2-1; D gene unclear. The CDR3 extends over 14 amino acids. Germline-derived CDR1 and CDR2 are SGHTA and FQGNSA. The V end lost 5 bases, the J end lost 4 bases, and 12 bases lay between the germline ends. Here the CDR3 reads CASSNFPGYNEQFF. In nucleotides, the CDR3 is TGTGCCAGCAGCAACTTTCCGGGTTACAATGAGCAGTTCTTC.

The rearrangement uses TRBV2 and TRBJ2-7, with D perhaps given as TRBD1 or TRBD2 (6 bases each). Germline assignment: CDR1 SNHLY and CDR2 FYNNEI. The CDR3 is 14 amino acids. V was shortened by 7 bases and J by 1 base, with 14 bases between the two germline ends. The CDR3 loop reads CASNAGHKSYEQYF. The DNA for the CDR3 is TGTGCCAGCAACGCGGGACACAAGTCCTACGAGCAGTACTTC.

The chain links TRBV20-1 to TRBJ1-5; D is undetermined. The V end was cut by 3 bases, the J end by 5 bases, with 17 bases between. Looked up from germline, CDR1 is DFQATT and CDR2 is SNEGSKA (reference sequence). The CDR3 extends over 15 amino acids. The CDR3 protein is CSASDSSVPYQPQHF. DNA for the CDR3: TGCAGTGCTAGCGACTCCAGTGTTCCTTATCAGCCCCAGCATTTT.

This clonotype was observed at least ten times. The CDR3 bases are TGCAGTGCTAGAACCGGGACCCTCTATGGCTACACCTTC. It is translated as CSARTGTLYGYTF. The chain is built from TRBV20-1 and TRBJ1-2; possibly TRBD1 for D (5 bases). There are 13 residues in the CDR3. In germline, CDR1 is DFQATT, CDR2 SNEGSKA (reference sequence). The V end was cut by 2 bases, the J end by 4 bases, with 11 bases between.